Sequencing of this T cell receptor beta chain was carried out in a study of glioma-infiltrating T cells. The CDR3 loop spans 11 amino acids. Trimming pared 8 bases from V and 0 bases from J, leaving 4 bases between. CDR1 and CDR2 from the germline V gene are WSHSY and SAAADI. The table lists this clonotype with many counts. The target antigen is unknown. TCR alpha and beta CDR3 regions were amplified from RNA using iRepertoire nested multiplex PCR. In TCRdb, the multiplex PCR reads were re-called with MiXCR into one record per CDR3 protein. This sample has 90,000 to 100,000 distinct CDR3 sequences, with about 37% found just once. Study-wide results and caveats: Above-expected tissue-blood divergence occurred in all gliomas, most in low-grade ones.

The specimen was glioma tissue, nonneoplastic brain tissue, or PBMCs (not recorded which). J is TRBJ1-1 and V is TRBV10-2, with unresolved D. The clonotype originates from a human donor with low-grade glioma or glioblastoma, undergoing nonglioma brain surgery, or in good health (not recorded which). In DNA form, the CDR3 reads TGCGCCAGCCGCTTGAACACTGAAGCTTTCTTT. Translating it yields CASRLNTEAFF.